The subject of this entry is one TCR beta chain. No antigen is known for it. CDR1 LGHDT and CDR2 YNNKEL come from the germline V gene (reference sequence). The CDR3 is made up of 17 amino acids. The V segment lost 1 base and the J segment 2 bases; nucleotides outside the gene matches: 8. Each CDR3 protein is one row after TCRdb ran MiXCR on the 5' RACE reads. The data contain around 450,000 distinct CDR3 sequences, approximately 15% of them singletons. No donor was unhealthy or non-Caucasian. The data were taken from a study of identical twins. Overall study results and limits: Where out-of-frame alpha sequences were twin-shared, they showed excess low generation probability. Within beta out-of-frame sequences, the excess sharing observed between twins was weaker.

These records were also assigned to another study, of yellow fever vaccine responses in identical twins.

The sequence derives from a woman aged 18-30 years in good health. The chain recombines TRBV3-1 with TRBJ2-5; 9 bases align to TRBD2. Specimen: CD4+ T cells sorted from blood. The CDR3 DNA reads TGTGCCAGCAGCCAAGGGCTTGGACTAGCGATACAAGAGACCCAGTACTTC. Protein: CASSQGLGLAIQETQYF.